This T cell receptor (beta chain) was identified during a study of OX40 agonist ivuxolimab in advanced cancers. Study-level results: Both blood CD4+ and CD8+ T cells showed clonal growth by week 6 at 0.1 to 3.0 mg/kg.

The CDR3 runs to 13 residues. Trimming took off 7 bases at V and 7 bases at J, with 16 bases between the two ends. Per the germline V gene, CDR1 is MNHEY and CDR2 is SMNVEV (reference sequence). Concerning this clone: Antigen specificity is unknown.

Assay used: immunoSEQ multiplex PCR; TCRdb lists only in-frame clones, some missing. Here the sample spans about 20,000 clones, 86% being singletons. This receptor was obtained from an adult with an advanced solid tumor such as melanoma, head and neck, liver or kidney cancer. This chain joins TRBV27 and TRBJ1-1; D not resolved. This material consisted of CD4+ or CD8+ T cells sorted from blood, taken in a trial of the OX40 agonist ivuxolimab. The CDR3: CASTSKMDGEAFF. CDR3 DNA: TGTGCCAGCACAAGTAAAATGGACGGTGAAGCTTTCTTT.